This T cell receptor (beta chain) emerged from a study of cytotoxic CD8 clonotypes in ibrutinib-treated CLL. This CDR3 contains 17 residues. The germline V gene encodes CDR1 SEHNR and CDR2 FQNEAQ (reference sequence). V lost 4 bases to trimming and J lost 5 bases, with 20 bases between them. Data came from immunoSEQ multiplex PCR; TCRdb stores just in-frame clones and leaves some out. This table holds more than 200,000 clones, just over 70% found once. The TCR originated in a human donor with chronic lymphocytic leukemia. Sequences were derived from PBMCs, sampled after 12 months of ibrutinib treatment. This chain connects TRBV7-9 to TRBJ2-2; tentative D call: TRBD1 (6 bases). CDR3 in DNA: TGTGCCAGCAGCTCCTACCGCAACAGGGAAAGGACCGGGGAGCTGTTTTTT. Protein sequence: CASSSYRNRERTGELFF.